This TCR beta chain was profiled in a study of shared clonotypes between healthy human individuals. The CDR3 covers 15 residues. V gave up 2 bases and J gave up 4 bases, with 15 bases separating them. Germline loops: CDR1 SGHDT, CDR2 YYEEEE. Some clones are missing from TCRdb's copy, which holds only in-frame ones; the method was immunoSEQ multiplex PCR. The table shows some 2,000,000 clones, with almost 96% occurring only once. This chain connects TRBV5-6 to TRBJ1-2; D is undetermined. The TCR originated in a man between 18 and 35 years old in good health. Sequencing was carried out using naive CD4+ T cells sorted from blood. Subset meaning: CD45RA+ positively selected. Here the CDR3 DNA reads TGTGCCAGCAGCTTCCTCTCGACTCCGACCTATGGCTACACCTTC. As protein: CASSFLSTPTYGYTF.